This T cell receptor beta chain was recorded in a study of beta chain features in type 1 diabetes. Reverse transcription of all isolated RNA meant that expressed TCRB transcripts were sequenced. The average read count of naive, central memory and regulatory T cell samples was approximately 4 million. Produced via immunoSEQ multiplex PCR; TCRdb's table is partial and in-frame only. The sample shows a few hundred thousand clones, approximately 13% of them seen only once. Findings of the study overall: Moderate but significant shortening of TCRB CDR3s was recorded in all four CD4+ subsets from Type 1 diabetes patients. Healthy donors had naive, central memory and Treg TCRB repertoires that appeared less similar than those seen among patients.

CDR1 and CDR2 (germline): SQVTM, ANQGSEA. The length of the CDR3 is 13 residues. Losses at the gene ends were 3 bases for V and 1 base for J; bases not matched to a gene: 1. Sorted populations were all over 98% pure. Concerning this clone itself: Its antigen is unidentified.

Sequencing was done on a sample of naive CD4+ T cells from blood. The origin of this receptor is a woman aged 18-35 years with type 1 diabetes. This sequence joins TRBV29-1 and TRBJ1-1, with 8 positions matching TRBD1. The CDR3 DNA is TGCAGCGTTGAGACAGGGGCGAACACTGAAGCTTTCTTT. Translating it yields CSVETGANTEAFF.